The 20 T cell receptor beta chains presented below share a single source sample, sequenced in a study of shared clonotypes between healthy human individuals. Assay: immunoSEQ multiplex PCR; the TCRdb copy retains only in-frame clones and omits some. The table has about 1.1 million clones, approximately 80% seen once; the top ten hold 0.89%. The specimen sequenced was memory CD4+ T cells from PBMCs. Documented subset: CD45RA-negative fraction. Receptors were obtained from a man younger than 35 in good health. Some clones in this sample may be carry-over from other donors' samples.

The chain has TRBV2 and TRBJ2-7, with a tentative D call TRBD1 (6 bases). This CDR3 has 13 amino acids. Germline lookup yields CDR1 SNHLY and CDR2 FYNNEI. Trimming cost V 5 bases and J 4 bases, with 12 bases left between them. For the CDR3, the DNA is TGTGCCAGCAGTTTGTTACAGGGATACGAGCAGTACTTC. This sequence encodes CASSLLQGYEQYF. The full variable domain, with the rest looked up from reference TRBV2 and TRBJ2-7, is EPEVTQTPSHQVTQMGQEVILRCVPISNHLYFYWYRQILGQKVEFLVSFYNNEISEKSEIFDDQFSVERPDGSNFTLKIRSTKLEDSAMYFCASSLLQGYEQYFGPGTRLTVT.

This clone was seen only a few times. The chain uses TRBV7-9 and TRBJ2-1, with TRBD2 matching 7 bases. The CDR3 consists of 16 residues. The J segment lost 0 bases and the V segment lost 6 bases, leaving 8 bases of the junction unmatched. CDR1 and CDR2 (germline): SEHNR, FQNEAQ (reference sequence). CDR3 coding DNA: TGTGCCAGCAGATCCAGCGGGAAGAGCTCCTACAATGAGCAGTTCTTC. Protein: CASRSSGKSSYNEQFF.

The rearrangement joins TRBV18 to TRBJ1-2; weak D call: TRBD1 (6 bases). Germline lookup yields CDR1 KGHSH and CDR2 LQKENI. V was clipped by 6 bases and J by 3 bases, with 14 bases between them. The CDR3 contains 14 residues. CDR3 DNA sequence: TGTGCCAGCTCCCTATCGGAGGGGGACTATGGCTACACCTTC. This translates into CASSLSEGDYGYTF.

In DNA, the CDR3 is TGCGCCAGCAGCCAAGACCCCTTGGGAGGACAAGAGACCCAGTACTTC. Protein: CASSQDPLGGQETQYF. The chain links TRBV4-1 to TRBJ2-5; a possible D gene is TRBD2 (6 bases). CDR1 and CDR2 from the germline V gene are MGHRA and YSYEKL. This CDR3 region has 16 residues. V lost 0 bases and J lost 2, with 13 bases in between.

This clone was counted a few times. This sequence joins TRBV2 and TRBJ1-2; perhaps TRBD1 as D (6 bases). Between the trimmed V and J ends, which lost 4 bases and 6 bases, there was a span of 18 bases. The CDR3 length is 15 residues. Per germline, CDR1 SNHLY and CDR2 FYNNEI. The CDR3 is CASSVYREIVDGYTF. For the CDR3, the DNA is TGTGCCAGCAGTGTTTACAGGGAAATTGTCGATGGCTACACCTTC.

This CDR3 reads CASSPEEPLNGYTF. The CDR3 DNA follows: TGTGCCAGCAGTCCTGAGGAGCCCTTAAATGGCTACACCTTC. The V call is TRBV25-1, the J call TRBJ1-2; no firm D call. V lost 5 bases and J 6 bases, leaving 16 bases between the germline ends. The CDR3 extends over 14 amino acids. Germline loops: CDR1 MGHDK, CDR2 SYGVNS.

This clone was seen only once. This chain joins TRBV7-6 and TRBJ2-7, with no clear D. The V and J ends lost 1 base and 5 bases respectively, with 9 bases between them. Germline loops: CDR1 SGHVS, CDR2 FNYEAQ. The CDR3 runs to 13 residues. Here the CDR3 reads CASSLVRLDEQYF. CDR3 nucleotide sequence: TGTGCCAGCAGCTTAGTTCGCTTGGACGAGCAGTACTTC. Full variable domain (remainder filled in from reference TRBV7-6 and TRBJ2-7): GAGVSQSPRYKVTKRGQDVALRCDPISGHVSLYWYRQALGQGPEFLTYFNYEAQQDKSGLPNDRFSAERPEGSISTLTIQRTEQRDSAMYRCASSLVRLDEQYFGPGTRLTVT.

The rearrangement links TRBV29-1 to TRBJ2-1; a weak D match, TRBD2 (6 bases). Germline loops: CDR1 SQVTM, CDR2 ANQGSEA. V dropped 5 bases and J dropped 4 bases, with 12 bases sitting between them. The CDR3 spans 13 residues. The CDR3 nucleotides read TGCAGCGTTTCGACTAGATCTTACAATGAGCAGTTCTTC. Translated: CSVSTRSYNEQFF.

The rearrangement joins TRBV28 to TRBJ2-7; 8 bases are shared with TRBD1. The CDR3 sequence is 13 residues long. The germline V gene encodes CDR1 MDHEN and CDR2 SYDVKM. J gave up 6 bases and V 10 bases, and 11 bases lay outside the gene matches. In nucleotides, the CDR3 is TGTGCCATCACCCAGGGGGCAGGGCGCGAGCAGTACTTC. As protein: CAITQGAGREQYF.

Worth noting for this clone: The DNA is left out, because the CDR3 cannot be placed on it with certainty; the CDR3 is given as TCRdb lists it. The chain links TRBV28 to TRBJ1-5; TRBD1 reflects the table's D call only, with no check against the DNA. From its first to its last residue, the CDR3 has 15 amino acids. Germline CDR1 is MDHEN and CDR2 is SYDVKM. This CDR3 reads CASSLYFGGGQPQHF.

CDR3 nucleotides: TGCGCCAGCAGCTTGGACAGGTGGTCCACCGGGGAGCTGTTTTTT. It translates to CASSLDRWSTGELFF. The chain joins TRBV5-1 to TRBJ2-2, with D tentatively TRBD1 (5 bases). Germline V gene lookup returns CDR1 SGHRS and CDR2 YFSETQ. The CDR3 runs to 15 residues. V shed 0 bases and J shed 4 bases, with 10 bases lying between them.

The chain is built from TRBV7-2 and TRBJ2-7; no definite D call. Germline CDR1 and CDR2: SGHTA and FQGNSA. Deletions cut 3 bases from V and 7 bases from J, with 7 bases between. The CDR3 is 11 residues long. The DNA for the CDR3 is TGTGCCAGCAGCTTTCAGAGGGAGCAGTACTTC. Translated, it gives CASSFQREQYF.

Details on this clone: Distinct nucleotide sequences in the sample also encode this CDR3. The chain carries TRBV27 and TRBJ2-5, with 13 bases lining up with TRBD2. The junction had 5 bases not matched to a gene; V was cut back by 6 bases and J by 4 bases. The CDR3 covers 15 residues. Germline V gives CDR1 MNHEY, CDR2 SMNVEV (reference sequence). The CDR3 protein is CASRRLAGGLETQYF. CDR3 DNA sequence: TGTGCCAGCAGGCGACTAGCGGGAGGCTTAGAGACCCAGTACTTC.

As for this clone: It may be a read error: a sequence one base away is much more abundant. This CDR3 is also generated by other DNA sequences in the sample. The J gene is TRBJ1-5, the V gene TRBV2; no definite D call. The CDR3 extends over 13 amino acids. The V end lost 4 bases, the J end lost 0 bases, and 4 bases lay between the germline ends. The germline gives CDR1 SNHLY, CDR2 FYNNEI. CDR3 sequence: CASSGDSNQPQHF. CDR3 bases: TGTGCCAGCAGTGGGGATAGCAATCAGCCCCAGCATTTT.

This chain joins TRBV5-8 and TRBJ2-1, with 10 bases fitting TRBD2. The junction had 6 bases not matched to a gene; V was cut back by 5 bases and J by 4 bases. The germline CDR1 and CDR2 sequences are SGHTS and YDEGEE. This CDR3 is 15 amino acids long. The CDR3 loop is CASRLPGLAYNEQFF. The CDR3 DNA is TGTGCCAGCAGACTGCCGGGACTAGCGTACAATGAGCAGTTCTTC.

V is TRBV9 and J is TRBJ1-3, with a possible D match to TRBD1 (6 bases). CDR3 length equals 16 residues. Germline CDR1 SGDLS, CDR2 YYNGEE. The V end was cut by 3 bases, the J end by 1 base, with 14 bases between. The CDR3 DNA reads TGTGCCAGCAGCGCCGCAGGGGTCGCGTCTGGAAACACCATATATTTT. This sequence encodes CASSAAGVASGNTIYF.

The CDR3 DNA follows: TGCAGCGTCGGGGTCGGCCGGGACTATGGCTACACCTTC. Amino acids: CSVGVGRDYGYTF. This chain connects TRBV29-1 to TRBJ1-2; D gene ambiguous. V gave up 6 bases and J gave up 3 bases, with 14 bases separating them. The CDR3 contains 13 residues. The V gene's germline CDR1 is SQVTM and CDR2 ANQGSEA.

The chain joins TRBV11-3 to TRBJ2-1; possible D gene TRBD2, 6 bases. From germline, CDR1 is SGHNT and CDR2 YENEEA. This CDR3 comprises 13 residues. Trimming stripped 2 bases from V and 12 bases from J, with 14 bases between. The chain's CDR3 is CASSLNVRGPQFF. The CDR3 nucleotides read TGTGCCAGCAGCTTAAATGTGCGGGGACCGCAGTTCTTC.

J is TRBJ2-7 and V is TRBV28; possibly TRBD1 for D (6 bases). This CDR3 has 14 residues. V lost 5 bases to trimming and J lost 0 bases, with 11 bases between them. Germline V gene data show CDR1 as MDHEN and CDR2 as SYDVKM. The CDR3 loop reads CASSPTGPSYEQYF. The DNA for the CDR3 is TGTGCCAGCAGTCCCACAGGGCCCTCCTACGAGCAGTACTTC.

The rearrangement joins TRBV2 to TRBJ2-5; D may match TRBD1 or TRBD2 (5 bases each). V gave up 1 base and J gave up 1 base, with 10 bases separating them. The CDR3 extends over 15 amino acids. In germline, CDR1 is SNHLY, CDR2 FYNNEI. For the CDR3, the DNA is TGTGCCAGCAGTGAAGGGCAGGGAGTCCAAGAGACCCAGTACTTC. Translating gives CASSEGQGVQETQYF.